These 32 T cell receptor beta chains were sequenced from one sample in a study of control samples from healthy donors and cancer patients. Measured with immunoSEQ multiplex PCR; TCRdb has only the in-frame clones, and not every one. The sample contains about 96,000 clones, 85% to 95% of which appear only once. Sequencing was done on a sample of blood. All receptors derive from a man in his late teens or twenties in good health.

This clone was recorded only once. This chain connects TRBV7-9 to TRBJ2-2, with D perhaps assigned TRBD1 or TRBD2 (6 bases each). Trimming pared 0 bases from V and 4 bases from J, leaving 15 bases between. This CDR3 is 17 amino acids long. Germline CDR1 SEHNR, CDR2 FQNEAQ (reference sequence). This CDR3 reads CASSLAGGRGVTGELFF. CDR3 in DNA: TGTGCCAGCAGCTTAGCGGGGGGCCGTGGCGTCACCGGGGAGCTGTTTTTT.

The chain employs TRBV6-5 and TRBJ1-1; 9 bases line up with TRBD1. CDR1 is MNHEY and CDR2 is SVGAGI in the germline V gene. The CDR3 is made up of 15 amino acids. The ends lost 4 bases at V and 4 bases at J; junction bases unmatched: 7. The CDR3 nucleotides read TGTGCCAGCAGTTCCCGGGACAGGGTTTTCACTGAAGCTTTCTTT. Translated, it gives CASSSRDRVFTEAFF.

J is TRBJ2-7 and V is TRBV6-2 or TRBV6-3; 11 bases map to TRBD1. The CDR3 is 14 residues long. J was trimmed by 1 base and V by 6 bases; bases with no gene match: 2. The germline gives CDR1 MNHEY, CDR2 SVGEGT. DNA for the CDR3: TGTGCCAGCAGCGGACAGGGGGCTTCCTACGAGCAGTACTTC. Its protein product is CASSGQGASYEQYF.

The chain employs TRBV19 and TRBJ1-2; D not certain. CDR1 and CDR2 from the germline V gene are LNHDA and SQIVND (reference sequence). The CDR3 is made up of 17 amino acids. Deletions cut 5 bases from V and 4 bases from J, with 23 bases between. The CDR3 DNA reads TGTGCCAGTAGTCCGCCGCACTACAGCGGCCTTAGCTATGGCTACACCTTC. Its translation is CASSPPHYSGLSYGYTF.

This clone came up once. As DNA, the CDR3 is TGCGCCAGCAGCCAAGTCGCGGGGAACAATGAGCAGTTCTTC. This gives the protein CASSQVAGNNEQFF. J is TRBJ2-1 and V is TRBV4-1, with a possible D match to TRBD2 (6 bases). Germline V CDR1 and CDR2: MGHRA, YSYEKL. V lost 1 base and J lost 5, with 9 bases in between. CDR3 size: 14 residues.

Note on this clone: Germline is not matched at one junction end, which may reflect a read error. This rearrangement joins TRBV7-3 to TRBJ2-7, with D perhaps TRBD2 (6 bases). CDR1 and CDR2 (germline): SGHTA, FQGTGA. The CDR3 is made up of 12 amino acids. The CDR3 is CASGLNSDEQYF. For the CDR3, the DNA is TGTGCCAGCGGACTAAACTCCGACGAGCAGTACTTC.

J is TRBJ2-4 and V is TRBV7-9; D unresolved. This CDR3 has 15 residues. Germline lookup yields CDR1 SEHNR and CDR2 FQNEAQ (reference sequence). V was cut by 5 bases and J by 1 base, with 12 bases left in between. In DNA form, the CDR3 reads TGTGCCAGCAGCCCCTCGATGGTGGCCAAAAACATTCAGTACTTC. It encodes CASSPSMVAKNIQYF.

The gene calls are TRBV6-4 and TRBJ1-2; 10 bases match TRBD1. Trimming removed 3 bases from V and 8 bases from J; junction bases left unmatched: 9. CDR1 is MRHNA and CDR2 is SNTAGT in the germline V gene. The CDR3 runs 15 residues. CDR3 loop: CASSDLSGTGEGYTF. The DNA for the CDR3 is TGTGCCAGCAGTGATCTCTCCGGGACAGGGGAGGGCTACACCTTC.

J is TRBJ2-5 and V is TRBV4-1; TRBD2 is a possible D gene (5 bases). The CDR3 is 17 amino acids. The germline V gene has CDR1 MGHRA and CDR2 YSYEKL. Trimming removed 2 bases at V and 4 bases at J, with 20 bases between. The CDR3 loop is CASSQLVQGGRGETQYF. The DNA of the CDR3 is TGCGCCAGCAGCCAATTAGTTCAAGGAGGAAGAGGAGAGACCCAGTACTTC.

A single count supports this clone. The chain combines TRBV6-4 with TRBJ2-1; 16 bases fit TRBD2. The CDR3 length is 18 residues. Germline values: CDR1 MRHNA, CDR2 SNTAGT. Germline trimming cut 3 bases from V and 0 bases from J; bases unmatched to any gene: 2. The CDR3 protein is CASSEGLAGGSSYNEQFF. CDR3 in DNA: TGTGCCAGCAGTGAGGGACTAGCGGGAGGGAGCTCCTACAATGAGCAGTTCTTC.

The chain recombines TRBV3-1 (or the pseudogene TRBV3-2) with TRBJ1-1; 8 bases are a match to TRBD1. CDR3 length equals 17 residues. V was pared by 4 bases and J by 0 bases, with 10 bases of the junction left unmatched. The germline V gene has CDR1 LGHDT and CDR2 YNNKEL (reference sequence). The DNA of the CDR3 is TGTGCCAGCAGCCCCTCCCTCGGACAGGGATTGAACACTGAAGCTTTCTTT. Protein product: CASSPSLGQGLNTEAFF.

This clone was picked up one time. The CDR3 sequence is CASSESRGQGNYGYTF. For the CDR3, the DNA is TGTGCCAGCAGTGAATCCCGAGGGCAGGGAAACTATGGCTACACCTTC. The genes are TRBV6-1 and TRBJ1-2; weak D call: TRBD1 (5 bases). V dropped 2 bases and J dropped 2 bases, with 15 bases sitting between them. The CDR3 covers 16 residues. Germline assignment: CDR1 MNHNS and CDR2 SASEGT.

This chain joins TRBV23-1 and TRBJ2-5; 7 bases are shared with TRBD2. TRBV23-1 is filed as an ORF, its function uncertain. The CDR3 spans 15 residues. With 3 bases clipped from V and 2 bases from J, the junction kept 6 bases outside the gene matches. The CDR3: CASSQAGVGQETQYF. The CDR3 DNA reads as TGCGCCAGCAGTCAGGCGGGGGTAGGACAAGAGACCCAGTACTTC.

The rearrangement joins TRBV10-1 to TRBJ2-1; TRBD1 is a possible D gene (5 bases). V lost 7 bases to trimming and J lost 9 bases, with 10 bases between them. Germline V gene sequence: CDR1 WNHNN, CDR2 SYGVQD (reference sequence). This CDR3 contains 11 residues. CDR3 in DNA: TGCGCCAGCAAGGGGCCGGGTGAGCAGTTCTTC. Translated, it gives CASKGPGEQFF.

On this clone itself: This same CDR3 is encoded by further DNA sequences in the sample. The chain recombines TRBV11-2 with TRBJ1-1; a weak D match, TRBD1 (5 bases). The CDR3 contains 14 residues. Germline V gene lookup returns CDR1 SGHAT and CDR2 FQNNGV. Trimming took 1 base from V and 4 from J, leaving 10 bases between them. CDR3 region: CASSLAGGGTEAFF. The CDR3 nucleotides are TGTGCCAGCAGCTTAGCGGGGGGAGGCACTGAAGCTTTCTTT.

The V and J genes are TRBV2 and TRBJ1-3, with TRBD1 matching over 10 bases. Germline CDR1 reads SNHLY; CDR2 reads FYNNEI. The V gene end was trimmed by 6 bases and the J gene end by 0 bases; junction bases not matched to a gene: 17. CDR3 size: 20 residues. DNA for the CDR3: TGTGCCAGCAGACCAGGGACAGGGGTCCCTTCCCGCTTCTCTGGAAACACCATATATTTT. Translating gives CASRPGTGVPSRFSGNTIYF.

This clone was observed a few times. V is TRBV7-9 and J is TRBJ2-7; D is unresolved. Germline-derived CDR1 and CDR2 are SEHNR and FQNEAQ (reference sequence). Trimming pared 6 bases from V and 3 bases from J, leaving 9 bases between. The CDR3 sequence is 12 residues long. As DNA, the CDR3 is TGTGCCAGCAGTTCCTACAGCTACGAGCAGTACTTC. It translates to CASSSYSYEQYF.

This clone has just one count. The chain carries TRBV10-3 and TRBJ1-5, with 7 bases aligning to TRBD1. Unmatched junction bases numbered 17, after V lost 2 bases and J lost 4 bases. CDR1 ENHRY and CDR2 SYGVKD come from the germline V gene. The CDR3 consists of 19 residues. The CDR3 DNA reads TGTGCCATCAGTGAGCCATACCCTCTGGGACAGATTTCGAATCAGCCCCAGCATTTT. Residues: CAISEPYPLGQISNQPQHF.

The chain uses TRBV27 and TRBJ1-6; no reliable D call. CDR1 MNHEY and CDR2 SMNVEV come from the germline V gene (reference sequence). The CDR3 sequence is 12 residues long. Trimming removed 4 bases at V and 10 bases at J, with 8 bases between. CDR3 protein: CASSSLLSPLHF. The CDR3 DNA follows: TGTGCCAGCAGTTCCTTATTATCACCCCTCCACTTT.

The rearrangement links TRBV19 to TRBJ1-2, with D possibly being TRBD1 (6 bases). Germline CDR1 is LNHDA and CDR2 is SQIVND (reference sequence). Trimming pared 7 bases from V and 5 bases from J, leaving 20 bases between. The CDR3 extends over 15 amino acids. The CDR3 is CASMRGDGGAYGYTF. CDR3 coding DNA: TGTGCCAGTATGCGAGGGGATGGGGGGGCGTATGGCTACACCTTC.

This chain uses TRBV6-1 with TRBJ1-5; D not resolved. CDR3 length: 16 residues. CDR1 and CDR2 (germline): MNHNS, SASEGT. V lost 3 bases and J 0 bases, leaving 12 bases between the germline ends. CDR3 sequence: CASSDVSLNSNQPQHF. The CDR3 DNA follows: TGTGCCAGCAGTGATGTCTCACTCAATAGCAATCAGCCCCAGCATTTT.

This clone appeared once. This sequence joins TRBV6-1 and TRBJ2-1, with TRBD2 matching over 9 bases. V was pared by 3 bases and J by 5 bases, with 5 bases of the junction left unmatched. CDR1 and CDR2 from the germline V gene are MNHNS and SASEGT. This CDR3 has 15 residues. CDR3: CASSDTTSGNNEQFF. CDR3 coding DNA: TGTGCCAGCAGTGACACGACTAGCGGAAACAATGAGCAGTTCTTC.

V usage is TRBV5-6 and J usage is TRBJ2-7; TRBD1 agrees at 7 bases. V shed 1 base, J shed 7 bases, and the junction held 5 bases outside the gene matches. The CDR3 contains 13 residues. The V gene's germline CDR1 is SGHDT and CDR2 YYEEEE. This CDR3 is CASSLRGGWEQYF. CDR3 DNA: TGTGCCAGCAGCTTGAGAGGGGGCTGGGAGCAGTACTTC. Complete variable domain (other parts from reference TRBV5-6 and TRBJ2-7): DAGVTQSPTHLIKTRGQQVTLRCSPKSGHDTVSWYQQALGQGPQFIFQYYEEEERQRGNFPDRFSGHQFPNYSSELNVNALLLGDSALYLCASSLRGGWEQYFGPGTRLTVT.

The chain recombines TRBV4-1 with TRBJ2-2; D is undetermined. Trimming took 1 base from V and 3 from J, leaving 9 bases between them. Germline CDR1 reads MGHRA; CDR2 reads YSYEKL. The length of the CDR3 is 15 residues. This CDR3 is CASSQAMEHTGELFF. CDR3 DNA: TGCGCCAGCAGCCAAGCTATGGAACACACCGGGGAGCTGTTTTTT.

This chain links TRBV19 with TRBJ1-2; 8 bases map to TRBD1. The germline V gene has CDR1 LNHDA and CDR2 SQIVND (reference sequence). The V gene end was trimmed by 2 bases and the J gene end by 8 bases; junction bases not matched to a gene: 7. This CDR3 contains 14 residues. CDR3 nucleotides: TGTGCCAGTAGTATATGGCAGGGGGCACAAGGCTACACCTTC. It translates to CASSIWQGAQGYTF.

The chain joins TRBV27 to TRBJ2-1; 7 nucleotides align to TRBD2. From germline, CDR1 is MNHEY and CDR2 SMNVEV (reference sequence). The J segment lost 3 bases and the V segment lost 5 bases, leaving 7 bases of the junction unmatched. CDR3 length equals 15 residues. CDR3 DNA: TGTGCCAGCAGTCCACGGACTAGTCACTACAATGAGCAGTTCTTC. It encodes CASSPRTSHYNEQFF.

This clone was seen only a few times. CDR3 in DNA: TGTGCCAGCAGCTTGCAGGGGCTAAGGAACGAGCAGTACTTC. Translated, it gives CASSLQGLRNEQYF. This sequence joins TRBV5-5 and TRBJ2-7, with a possible D match to TRBD1 (6 bases). With 1 base removed from V and 5 bases from J, the gap between germline ends came to 13 bases. Per the germline V gene, CDR1 is SGHKS and CDR2 is YYEKEE (reference sequence). This CDR3 comprises 14 residues.

On this clone itself: The junction shows a germline mismatch at one end, possibly a read error. The chain is built from TRBV7-8 and TRBJ2-3; the match to TRBD2 covers 13 bases. The germline V gene has CDR1 SGHVS and CDR2 FQNEAQ. The CDR3 contains 17 residues. CDR3 in amino acids: CASSLAGTSGTADTQYF. The CDR3 DNA follows: TGTGCCAGCAGCCTAGCAGGGACTAGCGGGACCGCAGATACGCAGTATTTT.

The chain has TRBV27 and TRBJ1-5; weak D call: TRBD1 (5 bases). Germline CDR1 and CDR2: MNHEY and SMNVEV (reference sequence). This CDR3 is built from 14 residues. V was cut by 5 bases and J by 6 bases, with 14 bases left in between. CDR3 amino acids: CASSRPGSGQPQHF. As DNA, the CDR3 is TGTGCCAGCAGTCGACCAGGGTCAGGTCAGCCCCAGCATTTT.

The rearrangement uses TRBV30 and TRBJ1-3; D is undetermined. CDR3 length: 15 amino acids. CDR1 and CDR2 (germline): GTSNPN, SVGIG (reference sequence). With 1 base removed from V and 7 bases from J, the gap between germline ends came to 17 bases. Here the CDR3 DNA reads TGTGCCTGGAGTGCGGCGAAGGGAACTCGCAACACCATATATTTT. Protein sequence: CAWSAAKGTRNTIYF.

The chain recombines TRBV2 with TRBJ1-5, with D uncertain. Trimming removed 4 bases at V and 0 bases at J, with 10 bases between. Germline loops: CDR1 SNHLY, CDR2 FYNNEI. The CDR3 loop spans 15 amino acids. This CDR3 is CASSAGRHSNQPQHF. The CDR3 DNA sequence: TGTGCCAGCAGTGCTGGTAGACATAGCAATCAGCCCCAGCATTTT.

About this clone: The sample carries other DNA sequences with the same CDR3. The chain couples TRBV12-3 or TRBV12-4 to TRBJ1-2; D gene unclear. The V end was cut by 5 bases, the J end by 3 bases, with 10 bases between. The CDR3 runs to 13 residues. The CDR3 DNA sequence: TGTGCCAGCAGTCTGTCGGGCGACTATGGCTACACCTTC. This translates into CASSLSGDYGYTF.